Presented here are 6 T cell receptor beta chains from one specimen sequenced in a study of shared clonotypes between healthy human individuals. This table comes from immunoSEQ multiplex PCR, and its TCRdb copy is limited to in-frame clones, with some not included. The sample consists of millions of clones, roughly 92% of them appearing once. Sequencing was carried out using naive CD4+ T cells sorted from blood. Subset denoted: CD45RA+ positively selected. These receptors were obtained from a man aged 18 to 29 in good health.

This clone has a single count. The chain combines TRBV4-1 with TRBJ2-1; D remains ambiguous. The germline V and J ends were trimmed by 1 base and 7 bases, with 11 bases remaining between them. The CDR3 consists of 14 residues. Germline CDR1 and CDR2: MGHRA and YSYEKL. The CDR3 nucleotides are TGCGCCAGCAGCCAAGGGAGCACTCGGAATGAGCAGTTCTTC. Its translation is CASSQGSTRNEQFF.

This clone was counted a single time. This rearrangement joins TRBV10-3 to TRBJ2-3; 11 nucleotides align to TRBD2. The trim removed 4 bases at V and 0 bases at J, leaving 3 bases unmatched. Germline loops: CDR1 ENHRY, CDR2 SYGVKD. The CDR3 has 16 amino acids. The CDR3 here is CAISVLAGGSTDTQYF. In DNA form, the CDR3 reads TGTGCCATCAGTGTCCTAGCGGGGGGCAGCACAGATACGCAGTATTTT.

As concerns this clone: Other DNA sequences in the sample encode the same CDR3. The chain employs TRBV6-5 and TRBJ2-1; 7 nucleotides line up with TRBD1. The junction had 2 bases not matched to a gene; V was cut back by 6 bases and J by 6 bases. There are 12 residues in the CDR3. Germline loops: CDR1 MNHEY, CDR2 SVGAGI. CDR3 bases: TGTGCCAGCAGCCGACAGGGCAATGAGCAGTTCTTC. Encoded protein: CASSRQGNEQFF.

The CDR3 is CASNTEGPNYGYTF. The CDR3 nucleotides read TGCGCCAGCAACACTGAGGGTCCTAACTATGGCTACACCTTC. The rearrangement links TRBV5-1 to TRBJ1-2; no clear D. V was clipped by 6 bases and J by 0 bases, with 12 bases between them. The germline CDR1 and CDR2 sequences are SGHRS and YFSETQ. This CDR3 spans 14 amino acids.

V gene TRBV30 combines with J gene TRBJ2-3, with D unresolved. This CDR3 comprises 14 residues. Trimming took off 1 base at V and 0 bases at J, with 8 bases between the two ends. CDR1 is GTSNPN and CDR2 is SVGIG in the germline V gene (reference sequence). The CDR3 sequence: CAWSETVSTDTQYF. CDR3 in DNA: TGTGCCTGGAGTGAAACGGTTAGCACAGATACGCAGTATTTT.

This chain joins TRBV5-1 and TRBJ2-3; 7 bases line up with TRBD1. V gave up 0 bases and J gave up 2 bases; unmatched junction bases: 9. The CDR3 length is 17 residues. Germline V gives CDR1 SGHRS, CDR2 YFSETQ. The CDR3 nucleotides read TGCGCCAGCAGCTTGGGGGACAGCATGGGAATCACAGATACGCAGTATTTT. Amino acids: CASSLGDSMGITDTQYF.